Below are 3 T cell receptor beta chains sequenced from a single sample in a study of blood T cell repertoires in COVID-19. The protocol was immunoSEQ multiplex PCR, while the TCRdb copy is restricted to in-frame clones and leaves out a portion. Here the sample spans over 85,000 clones, over 75% being singletons. The sample comprised peripheral blood. The receptors stem from a woman aged 80 or over with COVID-19, enrolled during active disease.

This clone was seen a few times. V is TRBV7-2 and J is TRBJ2-1, with TRBD1 identical over 7 bases. V shed 4 bases and J 3 bases; nucleotides not matched to a gene: 6. The CDR3 length is 15 residues. CDR1 and CDR2 from the germline V gene are SGHTA and FQGNSA. The CDR3 loop is CASSSNRGSYNEQFF. The CDR3 bases are TGTGCCAGCAGCTCGAACAGGGGAAGCTACAATGAGCAGTTCTTC. Filled out from reference TRBV7-2 and TRBJ2-1, the complete variable domain reads GAGVSQSPSNKVTEKGKDVELRCDPISGHTALYWYRQSLGQGLEFLIYFQGNSAPDKSGLPSDRFSAERTGGSVSTLTIQRTQQEDSAVYLCASSSNRGSYNEQFFGPGTRLTVL.

V is TRBV19 and J is TRBJ1-1, with D unresolved. Trimming pared 6 bases from V and 4 bases from J, leaving 9 bases between. This CDR3 spans 12 amino acids. The germline CDR1 and CDR2 sequences are LNHDA and SQIVND (reference sequence). The CDR3 loop reads CASRLSPTEAFF. The CDR3 coding sequence is TGTGCCAGTAGACTCTCCCCCACTGAAGCTTTCTTT. Complete variable domain (other parts from reference TRBV19 and TRBJ1-1): DGGITQSPKYLFRKEGQNVTLSCEQNLNHDAMYWYRQDPGQGLRLIYYSQIVNDFQKGDIAEGYSVSREKKESFPLTVTSAQKNPTAFYLCASRLSPTEAFFGQGTRLTVV.

This clone was counted once. The chain couples TRBV19 to TRBJ2-1; 12 bases match TRBD2. The CDR3 loop spans 17 amino acids. V lost 4 bases and J lost 0; bases outside the gene matches: 4. Germline loops: CDR1 LNHDA, CDR2 SQIVND (reference sequence). The CDR3 DNA is TGTGCCAGTAGTACCTGGACTAGCGGGATCTCCTACAATGAGCAGTTCTTC. It codes for CASSTWTSGISYNEQFF.